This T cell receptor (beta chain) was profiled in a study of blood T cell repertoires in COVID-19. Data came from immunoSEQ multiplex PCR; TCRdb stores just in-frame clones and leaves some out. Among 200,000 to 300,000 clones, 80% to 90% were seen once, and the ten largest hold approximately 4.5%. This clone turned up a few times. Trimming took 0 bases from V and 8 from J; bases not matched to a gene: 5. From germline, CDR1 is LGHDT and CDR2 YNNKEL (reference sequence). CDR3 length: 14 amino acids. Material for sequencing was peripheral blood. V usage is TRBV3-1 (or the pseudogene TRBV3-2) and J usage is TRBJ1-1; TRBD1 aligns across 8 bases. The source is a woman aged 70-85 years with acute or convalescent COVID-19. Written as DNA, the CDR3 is TGTGCCAGCAGCCAAGAACAGGGGGAGTTGGAAGCTTTCTTT. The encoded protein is CASSQEQGELEAFF.